The 7 T cell receptor beta chains reported below all come from one sample, sequenced in a study of T cell responses to AZD1222 COVID-19 vaccine. Sequenced by immunoSEQ multiplex PCR; TCRdb stores in-frame clones only, minus some. The data contain 100,000 to 140,000 clones, around nine tenths of them singletons. The sample here was peripheral blood, taken 28 days after the second AZD1222 dose. Receptors originate from an adult who received the AZD1222 COVID-19 vaccine.

The CDR3 sequence: CASSLAGGKDTQYF. The CDR3 bases are TGCGCCAGCAGCTTGGCCGGAGGAAAAGATACGCAGTATTTT. The chain couples TRBV5-1 to TRBJ2-3, with D perhaps matching TRBD2 (5 bases). V was cut by 0 bases and J by 5 bases, with 10 bases left in between. The germline V gene encodes CDR1 SGHRS and CDR2 YFSETQ. The CDR3 sequence is 14 residues long.

This chain links TRBV3-1 (or the pseudogene TRBV3-2) with TRBJ1-6, with a possible D match to TRBD1 (5 bases). Looked up from germline, CDR1 is LGHDT and CDR2 is YNNKEL (reference sequence). The CDR3 length is 17 residues. Trimming left V 4 bases short and J 6 bases short, with 19 bases between. The CDR3 sequence: CASSLSPVTVINSPLHF. CDR3 sequence (DNA): TGTGCCAGCAGCCTCTCCCCGGTGACAGTTATTAATTCACCCCTCCACTTT.

V is TRBV7-9 and J is TRBJ1-2; D remains unclear. V shed 5 bases and J shed 8 bases, with 12 bases lying between them. The CDR3 is 12 residues long. The germline gives CDR1 SEHNR, CDR2 FQNEAQ (reference sequence). The CDR3 protein is CASSLTLGGYTF. The CDR3 DNA reads TGTGCCAGCAGCCTCACTTTGGGAGGCTACACCTTC.

The chain couples TRBV30 to TRBJ1-1; a possible D gene is TRBD1 (6 bases). Trimming stripped 2 bases from V and 11 bases from J, with 15 bases between. This CDR3 spans 12 amino acids. Germline assignment: CDR1 GTSNPN and CDR2 SVGIG (reference sequence). This CDR3 is CAWSLVGGGAFF. CDR3 DNA sequence: TGTGCCTGGAGTCTGGTGGGAGGGGGGGCTTTCTTT.

The chain couples TRBV5-1 to TRBJ1-1; TRBD1 matches at 7 bases. Germline CDR1 reads SGHRS; CDR2 reads YFSETQ. Unmatched junction bases numbered 4, after V lost 1 base and J lost 4 bases. The CDR3 loop spans 14 amino acids. CDR3 residues: CASSLTTGATEAFF. CDR3 nucleotide sequence: TGCGCCAGCAGCTTGACAACAGGGGCCACTGAAGCTTTCTTT.

This clone was found a few times. The chain employs TRBV5-4 and TRBJ2-7, with D perhaps matching TRBD1 or TRBD2 (5 bases each). This CDR3 has 14 residues. Germline V gene data show CDR1 as SGHNT and CDR2 as YYREEE (reference sequence). V lost 3 bases and J 4 bases, leaving 14 bases between the germline ends. The CDR3: CASSSAGARYEQYF. Written as DNA, the CDR3 is TGTGCCAGCAGCTCTGCCGGGGCCAGATACGAGCAGTACTTC.

V usage is TRBV7-9 and J usage is TRBJ1-5; TRBD1 might be the D (6 bases). The CDR3 spans 15 residues. The V gene's germline CDR1 is SEHNR and CDR2 FQNEAQ (reference sequence). V dropped 0 bases and J dropped 7 bases, with 13 bases sitting between them. CDR3: CASSLADTGTQPQHF. The DNA of the CDR3 is TGTGCCAGCAGCTTAGCGGATACAGGGACACAGCCCCAGCATTTT.